This T cell receptor (beta chain) was recorded in a study of OX40 agonist ivuxolimab in advanced cancers. For the study at large: Dosing consisted of intravenous ivuxolimab at 0.01 to 10 mg/kg every 2 weeks. Study results and limitations: Patients with a partial response at 0.1-3.0 mg/kg had among the lowest clonal expansion.

On this clone: What it binds is not known.

The CDR3 loop spans 15 amino acids. V lost 4 bases to trimming and J lost 8 bases; unmatched junction nucleotides: 11. Germline CDR1 reads LNHDA; CDR2 reads SQIVND (reference sequence). This table comes from immunoSEQ multiplex PCR, and its TCRdb copy is limited to in-frame clones, with some not included. Of about 84,000 clones in the sample, roughly 90% are singletons; the top ten hold more than 0.15%. The sample was CD4+ or CD8+ T cells sorted from blood, taken in a trial of the OX40 agonist ivuxolimab. This sequence originates from an adult with an advanced solid tumor such as melanoma, head and neck, liver or kidney cancer. V gene TRBV19 combines with J gene TRBJ1-2; 9 nucleotides agree with TRBD1. CDR3 bases: TGTGCCAGTAGTAAGACAGGGGGAAACCTTGTGGGCTACACCTTC. Residues: CASSKTGGNLVGYTF. Using reference TRBV19 and TRBJ1-2 for the parts outside the CDR3, the full variable domain is DGGITQSPKYLFRKEGQNVTLSCEQNLNHDAMYWYRQDPGQGLRLIYYSQIVNDFQKGDIAEGYSVSREKKESFPLTVTSAQKNPTAFYLCASSKTGGNLVGYTFGSGTRLTVV.